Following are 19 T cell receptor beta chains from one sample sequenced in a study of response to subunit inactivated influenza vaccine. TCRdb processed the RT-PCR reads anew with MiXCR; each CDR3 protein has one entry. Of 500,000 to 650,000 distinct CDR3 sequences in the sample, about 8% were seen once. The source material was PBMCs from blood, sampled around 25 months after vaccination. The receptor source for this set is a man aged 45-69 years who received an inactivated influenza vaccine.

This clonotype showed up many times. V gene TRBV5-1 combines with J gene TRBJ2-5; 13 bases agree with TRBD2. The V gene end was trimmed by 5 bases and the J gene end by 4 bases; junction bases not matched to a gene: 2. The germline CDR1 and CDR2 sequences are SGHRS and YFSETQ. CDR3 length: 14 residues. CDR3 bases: TGCGCCAGCAGTTGGACTAGCGGGGGAGAGACCCAGTACTTC. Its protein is CASSWTSGGETQYF.

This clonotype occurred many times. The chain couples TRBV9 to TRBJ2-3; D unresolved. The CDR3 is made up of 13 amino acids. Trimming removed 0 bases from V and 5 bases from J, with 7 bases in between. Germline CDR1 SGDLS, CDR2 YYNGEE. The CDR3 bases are TGTGCCAGCAGCGTAGAAGTCCTAGATACGCAGTATTTT. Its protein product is CASSVEVLDTQYF.

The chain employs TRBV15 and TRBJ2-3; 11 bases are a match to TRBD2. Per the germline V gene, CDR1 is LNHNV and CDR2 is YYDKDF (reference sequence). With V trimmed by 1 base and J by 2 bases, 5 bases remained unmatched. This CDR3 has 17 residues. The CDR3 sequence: CATSRGRLAGYTDTQYF. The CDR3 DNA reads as TGTGCCACCAGCAGAGGCCGACTAGCGGGGTACACAGATACGCAGTATTTT.

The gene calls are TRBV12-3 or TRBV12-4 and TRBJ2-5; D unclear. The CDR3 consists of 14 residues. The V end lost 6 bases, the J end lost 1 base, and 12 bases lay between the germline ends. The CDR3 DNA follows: TGTGCCAGCAGATTTGGACGCGCCCAAGAGACCCAGTACTTC. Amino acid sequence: CASRFGRAQETQYF.

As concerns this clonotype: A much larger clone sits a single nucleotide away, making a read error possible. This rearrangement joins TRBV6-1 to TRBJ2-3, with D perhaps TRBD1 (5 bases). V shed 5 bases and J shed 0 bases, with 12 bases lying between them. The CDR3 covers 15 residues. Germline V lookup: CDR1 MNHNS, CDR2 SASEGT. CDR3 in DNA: TGTGCCAGCAGTCAAACAGGAATTAGCACAGATACGCAGTATTTT. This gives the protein CASSQTGISTDTQYF.

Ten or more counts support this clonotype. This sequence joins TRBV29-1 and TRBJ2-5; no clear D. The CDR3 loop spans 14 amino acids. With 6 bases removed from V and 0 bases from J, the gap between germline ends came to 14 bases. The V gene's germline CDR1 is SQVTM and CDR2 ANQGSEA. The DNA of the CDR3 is TGCAGCGTCACCCCCGTCCAGCACCAAGAGACCCAGTACTTC. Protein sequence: CSVTPVQHQETQYF. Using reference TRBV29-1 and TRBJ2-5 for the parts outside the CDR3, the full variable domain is SAVISQKPSRDICQRGTSLTIQCQVDSQVTMMFWYRQQPGQSLTLIATANQGSEATYESGFVIDKFPISRPNLTFSTLTVSNMSPEDSSIYLCSVTPVQHQETQYFGPGTRLLVL.

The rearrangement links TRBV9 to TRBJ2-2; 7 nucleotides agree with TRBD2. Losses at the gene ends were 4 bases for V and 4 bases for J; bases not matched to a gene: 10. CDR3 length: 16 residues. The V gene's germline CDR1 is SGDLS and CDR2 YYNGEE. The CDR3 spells CASSPRTRDVTGELFF. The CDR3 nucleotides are TGTGCCAGCAGCCCCCGGACTAGAGATGTCACCGGGGAGCTGTTTTTT.

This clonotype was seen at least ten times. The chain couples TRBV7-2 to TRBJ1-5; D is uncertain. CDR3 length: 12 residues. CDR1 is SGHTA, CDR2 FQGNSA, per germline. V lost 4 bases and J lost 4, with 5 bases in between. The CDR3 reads CASSSTNQPQHF. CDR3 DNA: TGTGCCAGCAGCTCTACAAATCAGCCCCAGCATTTT. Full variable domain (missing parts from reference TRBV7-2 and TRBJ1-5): GAGVSQSPSNKVTEKGKDVELRCDPISGHTALYWYRQSLGQGLEFLIYFQGNSAPDKSGLPSDRFSAERTGGSVSTLTIQRTQQEDSAVYLCASSSTNQPQHFGDGTRLSIL.

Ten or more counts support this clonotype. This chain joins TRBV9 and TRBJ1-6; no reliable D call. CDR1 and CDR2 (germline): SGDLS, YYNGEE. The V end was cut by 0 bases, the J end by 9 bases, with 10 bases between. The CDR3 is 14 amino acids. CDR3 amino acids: CASSVEAASSPLHF. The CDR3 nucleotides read TGTGCCAGCAGCGTAGAGGCAGCCTCTTCACCCCTCCACTTT.

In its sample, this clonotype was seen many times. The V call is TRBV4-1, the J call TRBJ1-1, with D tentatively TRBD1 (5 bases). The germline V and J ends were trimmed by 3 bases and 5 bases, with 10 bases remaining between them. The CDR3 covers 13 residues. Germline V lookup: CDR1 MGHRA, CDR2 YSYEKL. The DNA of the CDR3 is TGCGCCAGCAGCCACGCAGGGATTACTGAAGCTTTCTTT. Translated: CASSHAGITEAFF.

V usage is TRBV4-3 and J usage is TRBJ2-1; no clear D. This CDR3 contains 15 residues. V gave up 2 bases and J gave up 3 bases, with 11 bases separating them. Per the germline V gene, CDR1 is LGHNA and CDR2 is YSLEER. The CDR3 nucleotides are TGCGCCAGCAGCCAAACGCTTCGCTTCTACAATGAGCAGTTCTTC. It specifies CASSQTLRFYNEQFF.

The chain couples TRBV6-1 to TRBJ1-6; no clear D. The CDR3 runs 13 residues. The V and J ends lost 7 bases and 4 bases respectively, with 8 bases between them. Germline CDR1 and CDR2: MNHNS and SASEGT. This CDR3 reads CASTTEYNSPLHF. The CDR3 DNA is TGTGCCAGCACTACAGAATATAATTCACCCCTCCACTTT.

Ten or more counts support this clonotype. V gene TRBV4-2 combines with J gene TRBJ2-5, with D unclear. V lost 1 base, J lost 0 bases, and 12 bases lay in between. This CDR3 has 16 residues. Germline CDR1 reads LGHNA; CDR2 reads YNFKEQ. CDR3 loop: CASSQGVSTNQETQYF. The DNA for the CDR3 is TGTGCCAGCAGCCAAGGTGTTAGCACTAACCAAGAGACCCAGTACTTC.

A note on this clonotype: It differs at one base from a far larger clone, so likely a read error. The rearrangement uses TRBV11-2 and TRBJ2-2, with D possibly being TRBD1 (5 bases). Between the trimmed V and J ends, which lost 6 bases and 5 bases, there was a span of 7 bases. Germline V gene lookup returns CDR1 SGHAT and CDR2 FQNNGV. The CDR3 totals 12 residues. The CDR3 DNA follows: TGTGCCAGCAGGACAGATACCGGGGAGCTGTTTTTT. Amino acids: CASRTDTGELFF.

This CDR3 reads CTSRTLSDEQFF. CDR3 DNA: TGCACCTCTAGGACCCTTAGCGATGAGCAGTTCTTC. The V call is TRBV29-1, the J call TRBJ2-1, with D possibly matching TRBD2 (5 bases). The CDR3 extends over 12 amino acids. The germline gives CDR1 SQVTM, CDR2 ANQGSEA.

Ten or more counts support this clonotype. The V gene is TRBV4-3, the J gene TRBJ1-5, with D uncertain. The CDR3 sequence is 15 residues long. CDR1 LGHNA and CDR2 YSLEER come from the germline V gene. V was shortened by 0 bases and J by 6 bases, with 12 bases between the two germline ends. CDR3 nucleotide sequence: TGCGCCAGCAGCCAAGATACGGGGATACCTCAGCCCCAGCATTTT. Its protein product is CASSQDTGIPQPQHF.

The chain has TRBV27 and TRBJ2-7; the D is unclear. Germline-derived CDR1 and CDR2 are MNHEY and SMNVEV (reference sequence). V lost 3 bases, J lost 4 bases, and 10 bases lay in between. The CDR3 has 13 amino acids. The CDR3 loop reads CASSFGRRYEQYF. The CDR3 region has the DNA TGTGCCAGCAGTTTCGGCAGAAGATACGAGCAGTACTTC.

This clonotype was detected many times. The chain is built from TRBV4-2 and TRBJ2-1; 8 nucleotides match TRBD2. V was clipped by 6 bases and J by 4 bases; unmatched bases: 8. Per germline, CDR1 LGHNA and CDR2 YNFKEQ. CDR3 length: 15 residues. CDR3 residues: CASRQRLAPYNEQFF. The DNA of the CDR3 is TGTGCCAGCAGACAAAGACTAGCGCCTTACAATGAGCAGTTCTTC.

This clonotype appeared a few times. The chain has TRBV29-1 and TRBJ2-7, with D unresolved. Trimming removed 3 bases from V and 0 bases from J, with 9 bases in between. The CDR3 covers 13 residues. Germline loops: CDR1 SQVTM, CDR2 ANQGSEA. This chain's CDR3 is CSVERQSSYEQYF. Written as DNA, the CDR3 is TGCAGCGTTGAGAGGCAGAGCTCCTACGAGCAGTACTTC.